The 21 T cell receptor beta chains below were found in one sample sequenced in a study of response to subunit inactivated influenza vaccine. TCRdb processed the RT-PCR reads anew with MiXCR; each CDR3 protein has one entry. This sample yields hundreds of thousands of distinct CDR3 sequences, of which around 14% are seen a single time; more than 9% belongs to the top ten. The starting material was PBMCs from blood, obtained 11 to 12 days after vaccination. Every receptor here comes from a man between 45 and 60 years old who received an inactivated influenza vaccine.

This clonotype showed up many times. V and J are TRBV12-3 or TRBV12-4 and TRBJ2-2; D gene unclear. V shed 7 bases and J shed 8 bases, with 20 bases lying between them. This CDR3 contains 15 residues. Written as DNA, the CDR3 is TGTGCCAGCACCCCCCGTGGGTTCGGACGTGGGGAGCTGTTTTTT. Translating it yields CASTPRGFGRGELFF.

This clonotype has a count of ten or more. This chain joins TRBV7-2 and TRBJ1-1, with D possibly matching TRBD1 (5 bases). The V and J ends lost 2 bases and 5 bases respectively, with 12 bases between them. In germline, CDR1 is SGHTA, CDR2 FQGNSA. The CDR3 is made up of 14 amino acids. The CDR3 is CASSLPRRETEAFF. Written as DNA, the CDR3 is TGTGCCAGCAGCTTACCCCGCAGGGAGACTGAAGCTTTCTTT.

This clonotype came up many times. This chain connects TRBV29-1 to TRBJ2-1; TRBD1 matches at 10 bases. Germline CDR1 is SQVTM and CDR2 is ANQGSEA. The CDR3 is 15 amino acids. J gave up 7 bases and V 4 bases, and 10 bases lay outside the gene matches. CDR3 nucleotides: TGCAGCGTTGGGCTAGCCGGGACAGGGGTGAATGAGCAGTTCTTC. Amino acid sequence: CSVGLAGTGVNEQFF.

The chain carries TRBV7-9 and TRBJ1-2, with D unclear. The ends were cut back, 1 base at V and 3 bases at J, with 6 bases in the middle. There are 13 residues in the CDR3. Germline V gene lookup returns CDR1 SEHNR and CDR2 FQNEAQ (reference sequence). CDR3 DNA: TGTGCCAGCAGCTTAGTTGGGGACTATGGCTACACCTTC. Translating gives CASSLVGDYGYTF.

This clonotype was recorded a few times. This chain links TRBV28 with TRBJ1-2; D unclear. Germline loops: CDR1 MDHEN, CDR2 SYDVKM. The CDR3 covers 13 residues. V dropped 10 bases and J dropped 0 bases, with 12 bases sitting between them. The CDR3 region is CAITRGANYGYTF. The CDR3, as DNA: TGTGCCATTACTAGAGGTGCTAACTATGGCTACACCTTC.

The chain couples TRBV14 to TRBJ2-1; 7 nucleotides match TRBD2. V was clipped by 4 bases and J by 12 bases; unmatched bases: 12. CDR1 and CDR2 from the germline V gene are SGHDN and FVKESK. The CDR3 is 14 amino acids. The CDR3 sequence is CASSRDPHIAGQFF. In nucleotides, the CDR3 is TGTGCCAGCAGCCGAGACCCCCATATAGCGGGGCAGTTCTTC.

The count of this clonotype is one. A read error may produce the germline difference seen at one junction end. The genes are TRBV12-3 or TRBV12-4 and TRBJ2-7, with 9 bases matching TRBD2. The CDR3 runs to 14 residues. CDR3 coding DNA: TGTGCCAGCAGTTATAGCGGGAGCGGCTACGAGCTGTACTTC. It is translated as CASSYSGSGYELYF.

This clonotype was picked up a small number of times. The V gene is TRBV7-9, the J gene TRBJ2-5, with TRBD1 matching 8 bases. With 5 bases clipped from V and 5 bases from J, the junction kept 7 bases outside the gene matches. Germline loops: CDR1 SEHNR, CDR2 FQNEAQ (reference sequence). The CDR3 length is 14 residues. In nucleotides, the CDR3 is TGTGCCAGCAGCCGCGGACAGGGAGTGGAGACCCAGTACTTC. Residues: CASSRGQGVETQYF.

In this sample, this clonotype turned up a few times. The rearrangement links TRBV27 to TRBJ2-6; no clear D. Deletions cut 6 bases from V and 2 bases from J, with 5 bases between. This CDR3 is 13 amino acids long. From germline, CDR1 is MNHEY and CDR2 SMNVEV (reference sequence). CDR3 sequence: CASRSTGANVLTF. CDR3 bases: TGTGCCAGCAGAAGTACTGGGGCCAACGTCCTGACTTTC.

This clonotype was detected only a few times. The chain carries TRBV28 and TRBJ1-5; D gene uncertain. The V end lost 6 bases, the J end lost 11 bases, and 11 bases lay between the germline ends. The CDR3 has 11 amino acids. CDR1 is MDHEN, CDR2 SYDVKM, per germline. CDR3 sequence reads: CASRVEGAQHF. The CDR3 nucleotides are TGTGCCAGCAGGGTGGAGGGTGCCCAGCATTTT.

This sequence joins TRBV19 and TRBJ2-1; 11 nucleotides line up with TRBD2. J lost 5 bases, V lost 6 bases, and 9 bases had no gene match. Per germline, CDR1 LNHDA and CDR2 SQIVND (reference sequence). The CDR3 has 16 residues. The CDR3 is CASRGHGTSGNNEQFF. The CDR3, as DNA: TGTGCCAGTAGAGGACACGGGACTAGCGGTAACAATGAGCAGTTCTTC.

The chain has TRBV3-1 and TRBJ1-2, with 8 nucleotides matching TRBD1. This CDR3 comprises 13 residues. The ends lost 4 bases at V and 8 bases at J; junction bases unmatched: 6. Germline CDR1 and CDR2: LGHDT and YNNKEL (reference sequence). As DNA, the CDR3 is TGTGCCAGCAGCCCACCAGGGGGCAGCGGCTACACCTTC. Amino acid sequence: CASSPPGGSGYTF.

The chain has TRBV4-2 and TRBJ2-7; 8 positions agree with TRBD2. Germline-derived CDR1 and CDR2 are LGHNA and YNFKEQ. Unmatched junction bases numbered 14, after V lost 0 bases and J lost 4 bases. The CDR3 is 18 residues long. The CDR3 DNA is TGTGCCAGCAGCCAAGATACGGGAGGGCTGGTGTCTGGGTACGAGCAGTACTTC. Translated: CASSQDTGGLVSGYEQYF.

This clonotype has just a few counts. The rearrangement links TRBV7-7 to TRBJ2-3; 10 bases are shared with TRBD2. Germline trimming cut 0 bases from V and 3 bases from J; bases unmatched to any gene: 6. This CDR3 spans 17 amino acids. Germline CDR1 is SSHAT and CDR2 is FNYEAQ (reference sequence). The CDR3 DNA follows: TGTGCCAGCAGCTTAGCGATAGCGGGAGGAAAAACAGATACGCAGTATTTT. Amino acids: CASSLAIAGGKTDTQYF.

The chain combines TRBV5-1 with TRBJ2-1, with D tentatively TRBD1 or TRBD2 (5 bases each). The germline CDR1 and CDR2 sequences are SGHRS and YFSETQ. With 0 bases removed from V and 6 bases from J, the gap between germline ends came to 13 bases. The CDR3 covers 15 residues. CDR3 in amino acids: CASSLVTSGANEQFF. CDR3 DNA: TGCGCCAGCAGCTTGGTAACTAGTGGGGCCAATGAGCAGTTCTTC.

As for this clonotype: At one end, the junction sequence differs from germline, possibly due to a read error. The rearrangement uses TRBV4-2 and TRBJ2-1, with 9 bases matching TRBD2. Germline V gene lookup returns CDR1 LGHNA and CDR2 YNFKEQ. CDR3 length: 18 amino acids. The CDR3: CARSPVPHLAGVINEQFF. In DNA form, the CDR3 reads TGTGCCAGGAGCCCGGTGCCCCATTTAGCGGGAGTTATCAATGAGCAGTTCTTC.

The gene calls are TRBV12-3 or TRBV12-4 and TRBJ2-1, with 9 nucleotides matching TRBD1. Losses at the gene ends were 8 bases for V and 6 bases for J; bases not matched to a gene: 8. This CDR3 has 14 residues. The CDR3 DNA reads as TGTGCCAGCGAAGAGACAGGGGGTTCCAATGAGCAGTTCTTC. Its protein product is CASEETGGSNEQFF.

The chain links TRBV28 to TRBJ2-7; D perhaps matches TRBD1 (5 bases). The germline V gene encodes CDR1 MDHEN and CDR2 SYDVKM. This CDR3 comprises 14 residues. V was clipped by 3 bases and J by 6 bases, with 15 bases between them. The CDR3 coding sequence is TGTGCCAGCAGTTTTTTGTCAGGGAACGGCGAGCAGTACTTC. Translated: CASSFLSGNGEQYF.

This clonotype was found many times. The rearrangement uses TRBV4-2 and TRBJ2-7, with D perhaps matching TRBD1 or TRBD2 (5 bases each). CDR1 is LGHNA, CDR2 YNFKEQ, per germline. Trimming removed 5 bases from V and 3 bases from J, with 17 bases in between. CDR3 length: 15 residues. The CDR3 is CASSNGATEIYEQYF. CDR3 nucleotides: TGTGCCAGCAGCAACGGGGCTACAGAAATCTACGAGCAGTACTTC.

This clonotype was recorded a few times. Compared with germline, one end of the junction differs, possibly owing to a read error. This sequence joins TRBV5-1 and TRBJ2-5; TRBD1 matches 9 bases. Looked up from germline, CDR1 is SGHRS and CDR2 is YFSETQ. The CDR3 totals 15 residues. In DNA, the CDR3 is TGTGCCAGCAGCCTACTGGGACAGGGAGGTGAGACCCAGTACTTC. Amino acid sequence: CASSLLGQGGETQYF.

The V call is TRBV6-2 or TRBV6-3, the J call TRBJ2-2; D gene ambiguous. There are 15 residues in the CDR3. CDR1 and CDR2 (germline): MNHEY, SVGEGT. V gave up 6 bases and J gave up 4 bases, with 15 bases separating them. The CDR3, as DNA: TGTGCCAGCAGCAACCGGATGCATCTCACCGGGGAGCTGTTTTTT. Its translation: CASSNRMHLTGELFF.